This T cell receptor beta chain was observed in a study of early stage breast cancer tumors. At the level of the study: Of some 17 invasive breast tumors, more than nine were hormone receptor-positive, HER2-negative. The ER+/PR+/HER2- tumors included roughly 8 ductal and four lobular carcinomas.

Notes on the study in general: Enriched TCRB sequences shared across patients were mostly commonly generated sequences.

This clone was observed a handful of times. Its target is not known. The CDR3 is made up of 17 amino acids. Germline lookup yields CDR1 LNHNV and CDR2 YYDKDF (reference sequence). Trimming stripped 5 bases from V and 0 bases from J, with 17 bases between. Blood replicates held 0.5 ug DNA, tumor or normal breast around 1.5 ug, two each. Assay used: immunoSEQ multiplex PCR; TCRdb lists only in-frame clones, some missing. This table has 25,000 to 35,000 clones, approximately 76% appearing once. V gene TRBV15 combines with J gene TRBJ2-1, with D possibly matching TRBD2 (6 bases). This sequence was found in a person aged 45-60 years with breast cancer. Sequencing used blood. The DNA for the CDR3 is TGTGCCACCAGCGGCGGCTTACTAGCCAGCTCCTACAATGAGCAGTTCTTC. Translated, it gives CATSGGLLASSYNEQFF.